The entry below describes one T cell receptor beta chain. Antigen unknown. Only in-frame clones appear in the TCRdb table, and some are missing; sequencing was by immunoSEQ multiplex PCR. The data hold approximately 45,000 clones, with 70% to 90% observed a single time. V trimming: 0 bases; J trimming: 2 bases; junction bases outside the gene matches: 5. CDR1 is SGDLS and CDR2 is YYNGEE in the germline V gene. This CDR3 region has 15 residues. The data stem from a study of T cell responses to AZD1222 COVID-19 vaccine. Doses given second, at about 4 or about 12 weeks, were pooled. General study findings and limits: The reported proportion of spike-specific TCRs targeting unmutated variant regions was nearly half.

The clonotype comes from an adult who received the AZD1222 COVID-19 vaccine. The chain recombines TRBV9 with TRBJ2-7, with TRBD1 identical over 7 bases. The sequencing used peripheral blood, collected 28 days after the second AZD1222 dose. CDR3 sequence (DNA): TGTGCCAGCAGCGTAGCAACAGGGGCTCCCTACGAGCAGTACTTC. It yields the protein CASSVATGAPYEQYF.